The entry below gives a single T cell receptor beta chain sequence along with its context. These data originate in a study of tumor-infiltrating lymphocytes in oesophageal squamous cell carcinoma. TCRdb reprocessed the PCR reads via MiXCR and lists one record per CDR3 protein. Of roughly 19,000 distinct CDR3 sequences in the sample, roughly two fifths were seen once. The CDR3 is 13 residues long. Trimming left V 1 base short and J 6 bases short, with 7 bases between. Germline V gene lookup returns CDR1 SGHTA and CDR2 FQGNSA. This chain connects TRBV7-2 to TRBJ2-1; D call uncertain. Sequencing was performed on esophageal tumor tissue. This sequence originates from a male donor with esophageal squamous cell carcinoma. In nucleotides, the CDR3 is TGTGCCAGCAGCTTAGGCTATTCCAATGAGCAGTTCTTC. It translates to CASSLGYSNEQFF. The full variable domain, with the rest looked up from reference TRBV7-2 and TRBJ2-1, is GAGVSQSPSNKVTEKGKDVELRCDPISGHTALYWYRQSLGQGLEFLIYFQGNSAPDKSGLPSDRFSAERTGGSVSTLTIQRTQQEDSAVYLCASSLGYSNEQFFGPGTRLTVL.